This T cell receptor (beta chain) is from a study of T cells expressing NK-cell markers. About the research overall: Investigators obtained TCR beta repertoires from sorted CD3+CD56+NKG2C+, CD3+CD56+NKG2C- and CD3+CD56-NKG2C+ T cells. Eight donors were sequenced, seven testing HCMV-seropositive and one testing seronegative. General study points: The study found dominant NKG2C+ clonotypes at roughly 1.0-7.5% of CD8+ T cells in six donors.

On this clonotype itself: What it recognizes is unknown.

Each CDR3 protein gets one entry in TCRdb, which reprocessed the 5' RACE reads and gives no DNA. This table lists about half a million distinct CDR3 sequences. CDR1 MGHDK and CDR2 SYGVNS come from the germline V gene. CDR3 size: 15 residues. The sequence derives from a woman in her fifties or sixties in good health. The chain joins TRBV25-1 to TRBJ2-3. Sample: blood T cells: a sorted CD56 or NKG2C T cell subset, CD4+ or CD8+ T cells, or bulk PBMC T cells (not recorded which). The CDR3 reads CASSEGRLPTDTQYF.